One sample yielded the 29 T cell receptor beta chains listed below, sequenced in a study of PD-1 blockade in classical Hodgkin lymphoma. The time point is: cycle 4 day 1 (C4D1), after five to seven weeks of nivolumab. No patient escaped relapse after autologous stem cell transplantation, and brentuximab vedotin exposure varied. Using immunoSEQ multiplex PCR, the repertoire was profiled, and TCRdb retains in-frame clones only, with some absent. Counted here are approximately 90,000 clones, more than 80% occurring once; the ten biggest clones make up over 15%. The specimen comprised peripheral blood mononuclear cells (PBMCs), sampled before the fourth cycle of nivolumab. These receptors were obtained from a human donor with classical Hodgkin lymphoma.

The chain is built from TRBV4-3 and TRBJ1-2, with a tentative D call TRBD1 (5 bases). The CDR3 extends over 12 amino acids. Trimming left V 1 base short and J 7 bases short, with 7 bases between. CDR1 LGHNA and CDR2 YSLEER come from the germline V gene. The CDR3 region is CASSQAGFGYTF. The DNA for the CDR3 is TGCGCCAGCAGCCAAGCAGGGTTTGGCTACACCTTC.

J is TRBJ1-1 and V is TRBV19; unclear D gene. The CDR3 extends over 13 amino acids. Germline CDR1 reads LNHDA; CDR2 reads SQIVND (reference sequence). V was pared by 3 bases and J by 0 bases, with 5 bases between. The DNA of the CDR3 is TGTGCCAGTAGTATTAGAGTGAACACTGAAGCTTTCTTT. Its protein product is CASSIRVNTEAFF.

V gene TRBV10-3 combines with J gene TRBJ2-5; D is possibly TRBD1 or TRBD2 (5 bases each). Trimming shortened V by 0 bases and J by 5 bases, and 16 bases separated the two germline ends. The CDR3 runs to 16 residues. Germline lookup yields CDR1 ENHRY and CDR2 SYGVKD. The CDR3 spells CAISESLPGSGETQYF. In nucleotides, the CDR3 is TGTGCCATCAGTGAGTCGCTGCCAGGGAGTGGTGAGACCCAGTACTTC.

This chain connects TRBV6-1 to TRBJ2-7; 7 nucleotides agree with TRBD1. V was clipped by 7 bases and J by 7 bases; unmatched bases: 10. CDR3 length equals 13 residues. The germline CDR1 and CDR2 sequences are MNHNS and SASEGT. DNA of the CDR3: TGTGCCAGCATTGAGACAGGGTTAGAGGAGCAGTACTTC. Translated: CASIETGLEEQYF.

For the CDR3, the DNA is TGCGCCAGCAGCTTGGAGAGGCTCCCCTCTGGAAACACCATATATTTT. It yields the protein CASSLERLPSGNTIYF. The rearrangement links TRBV5-1 to TRBJ1-3; D ambiguous. The germline V gene encodes CDR1 SGHRS and CDR2 YFSETQ. The CDR3 is 16 amino acids. V lost 0 bases and J 0 bases, leaving 10 bases between the germline ends.

The gene calls are TRBV5-4 and TRBJ2-1; 7 bases are a match to TRBD2. V trimming: 6 bases; J trimming: 8 bases; junction bases outside the gene matches: 11. The CDR3 consists of 14 residues. The V gene's germline CDR1 is SGHNT and CDR2 YYREEE (reference sequence). This CDR3 reads CASIIEPGRDEQFF. The CDR3 nucleotides read TGTGCCAGCATCATAGAACCGGGGAGGGATGAGCAGTTCTTC.

This clone showed up just once. The gene calls are TRBV7-9 and TRBJ2-7, with D perhaps given as TRBD1 or TRBD2 (5 bases each). This CDR3 is 14 amino acids long. V was clipped by 0 bases and J by 5 bases, with 11 bases between them. CDR1 SEHNR and CDR2 FQNEAQ come from the germline V gene (reference sequence). This CDR3 is CASSLAGDGHEQYF. The CDR3 DNA reads as TGTGCCAGCAGCTTAGCGGGGGACGGCCACGAGCAGTACTTC.

This clone appeared once. The chain employs TRBV19 and TRBJ2-3; TRBD2 matches at 9 bases. J gave up 9 bases and V 3 bases, and 10 bases lay outside the gene matches. Germline-derived CDR1 and CDR2 are LNHDA and SQIVND (reference sequence). The CDR3 spans 15 residues. The CDR3 is CASSIPGLAMGTQYF. CDR3 DNA: TGTGCCAGTAGTATTCCCGGACTAGCGATGGGGACGCAGTATTTT.

The chain combines TRBV6-5 with TRBJ1-1; 9 nucleotides match TRBD1. This CDR3 contains 14 residues. CDR1 MNHEY and CDR2 SVGAGI come from the germline V gene. Germline trimming cut 6 bases from V and 6 bases from J; bases unmatched to any gene: 8. The CDR3 reads CASSDRGGSSEAFF. For the CDR3, the DNA is TGTGCCAGCAGCGACAGGGGGGGTAGTTCTGAAGCTTTCTTT.

The V gene is TRBV7-8, the J gene TRBJ1-4; 7 bases align to TRBD1. The CDR3 has 15 amino acids. V lost 1 base and J lost 8; bases outside the gene matches: 7. Per the germline V gene, CDR1 is SGHVS and CDR2 is FQNEAQ. CDR3 DNA sequence: TGTGCCAGCAGCTTAGGGGGGACAGTACCAGAAAAACTGTTTTTT. Translating gives CASSLGGTVPEKLFF. The variable domain in full, with the rest retrieved from reference TRBV7-8 and TRBJ1-4, is GAGVSQSPRYKVAKRGQDVALRCDPISGHVSLFWYQQALGQGPEFLTYFQNEAQLDKSGLPSDRFFAERPEGSVSTLKIQRTQQEDSAVYLCASSLGGTVPEKLFFGSGTQLSVL.

This chain links TRBV30 with TRBJ2-6; no clear D gene. The germline V gene encodes CDR1 GTSNPN and CDR2 SVGIG (reference sequence). This CDR3 region has 14 residues. Trimming took 5 bases from V and 6 from J, leaving 14 bases between them. CDR3 sequence (DNA): TGTGCCTGGTCAGTAGACACTCTGGCCAACGTCCTGACTTTC. Protein sequence: CAWSVDTLANVLTF.

This chain joins TRBV29-1 and TRBJ2-1; D call uncertain. V was shortened by 4 bases and J by 9 bases, with 7 bases between the two germline ends. In germline, CDR1 is SQVTM, CDR2 ANQGSEA. This CDR3 is 10 amino acids long. The CDR3 DNA reads as TGCAGCGTTGCCGAAACTGAGCAGTTCTTC. Its protein product is CSVAETEQFF.

This chain joins TRBV7-2 and TRBJ1-4; TRBD1 might be the D (6 bases). The germline V gene encodes CDR1 SGHTA and CDR2 FQGNSA. V lost 1 base, J lost 7 bases, and 10 bases lay in between. The CDR3 has 14 amino acids. CDR3 region: CASSLGGAREKLFF. CDR3 bases: TGTGCCAGCAGCTTAGGGGGGGCTCGTGAAAAACTGTTTTTT.

The chain uses TRBV5-4 and TRBJ1-2, with 9 bases that match TRBD1. The CDR3 spans 13 residues. The ends lost 3 bases at V and 10 bases at J; junction bases unmatched: 7. Germline-derived CDR1 and CDR2 are SGHNT and YYREEE (reference sequence). The CDR3 nucleotides are TGTGCCAGCAGCTCGAGACAGGGGGAGGACTACACCTTC. Residues: CASSSRQGEDYTF.

As DNA, the CDR3 is TGCGCCAGCAGCCAAGAGTGGACAGGGGGTGTAGTAGACACCATATATTTT. Its translation: CASSQEWTGGVVDTIYF. The V call is TRBV4-3, the J call TRBJ1-3, with 10 positions matching TRBD1. The length of the CDR3 is 17 residues. Unmatched junction bases numbered 10, after V lost 0 bases and J lost 8 bases. Germline V gene sequence: CDR1 LGHNA, CDR2 YSLEER.

As concerns this clone: A junction boundary mismatches the germline segment, possibly from a read error. The rearrangement joins TRBV5-1 to TRBJ2-7; D is possibly TRBD2 (6 bases). Germline CDR1 is SGHRS and CDR2 is YFSETQ. The CDR3 is made up of 14 amino acids. CDR3 sequence reads: CASGFTTGGNEQYF. The CDR3 region has the DNA TGCGCCAGCGGCTTCACCACCGGAGGGAACGAGCAGTACTTC. The whole variable domain, filled in from reference TRBV5-1 and TRBJ2-7, reads KAGVTQTPRYLIKTRGQQVTLSCSPISGHRSVSWYQQTPGQGLQFLFEYFSETQRNKGNFPGRFSGRQFSNSRSEMNVSTLELGDSALYLCASGFTTGGNEQYFGPGTRLTVT.

The chain combines TRBV7-3 with TRBJ2-2; TRBD1 aligns across 11 bases. CDR1 and CDR2 from the germline V gene are SGHTA and FQGTGA. The J segment lost 6 bases and the V segment lost 4 bases, leaving 4 bases of the junction unmatched. The CDR3 has 15 residues. CDR3: CASSSRTGGPGELFF. CDR3 in DNA: TGTGCCAGCAGCTCCCGGACAGGGGGCCCCGGGGAGCTGTTTTTT.

The chain couples TRBV15 to TRBJ2-3; 9 bases fit TRBD2. The CDR3 extends over 16 amino acids. Germline V gives CDR1 LNHNV, CDR2 YYDKDF (reference sequence). V gave up 0 bases and J gave up 4 bases; unmatched junction bases: 5. The CDR3 nucleotides read TGTGCCACCAGCAGAGAGTTAGCGGGAGTTTCAGATACGCAGTATTTT. This sequence encodes CATSRELAGVSDTQYF.

A single count supports this clone. The chain carries TRBV19 and TRBJ1-2; TRBD1 might be the D (5 bases). Germline assignment: CDR1 LNHDA and CDR2 SQIVND (reference sequence). The CDR3 totals 14 residues. The ends were cut back, 7 bases at V and 7 bases at J, with 19 bases in the middle. The CDR3 DNA follows: TGTGCCAGTACCCTGGGACGGGGCTTGGGTGGCTACACCTTC. Amino acid sequence: CASTLGRGLGGYTF.

V is TRBV19 and J is TRBJ2-1; possibly TRBD2 for D (5 bases). The V end lost 9 bases, the J end lost 6 bases, and 15 bases lay between the germline ends. Germline CDR1 is LNHDA and CDR2 is SQIVND (reference sequence). The CDR3 is made up of 13 amino acids. CDR3 amino acids: CASRGPLLNEQFF. The CDR3 DNA is TGTGCCAGCCGAGGGCCACTGCTCAATGAGCAGTTCTTC. Using reference TRBV19 and TRBJ2-1 for the parts outside the CDR3, the full variable domain is DGGITQSPKYLFRKEGQNVTLSCEQNLNHDAMYWYRQDPGQGLRLIYYSQIVNDFQKGDIAEGYSVSREKKESFPLTVTSAQKNPTAFYLCASRGPLLNEQFFGPGTRLTVL.

The chain has TRBV7-6 and TRBJ2-5, with D unresolved. This CDR3 spans 12 amino acids. Germline loops: CDR1 SGHVS, CDR2 FNYEAQ. The V end lost 5 bases, the J end lost 4 bases, and 8 bases lay between the germline ends. CDR3 coding DNA: TGTGCCAGCAGCCCCGGGCTAGAGACCCAGTACTTC. It yields the protein CASSPGLETQYF.

This chain links TRBV2 with TRBJ1-1, with 7 positions matching TRBD1. The CDR3 covers 13 residues. V lost 4 bases and J lost 5; bases outside the gene matches: 4. The germline CDR1 and CDR2 sequences are SNHLY and FYNNEI. Written as DNA, the CDR3 is TGTGCCAGCAGTGCCCAGGGGGGGACTGAAGCTTTCTTT. As protein: CASSAQGGTEAFF.

The chain employs TRBV7-9 and TRBJ2-5, with D possibly being TRBD1 or TRBD2 (5 bases each). The CDR3 length is 14 residues. Germline CDR1 is SEHNR and CDR2 is FQNEAQ (reference sequence). Trimming left V 5 bases short and J 5 bases short, with 15 bases between. The CDR3 is CASSKGGGEETQYF. The CDR3 region has the DNA TGTGCCAGCAGCAAGGGTGGGGGTGAGGAGACCCAGTACTTC.

This clone has just one count. V usage is TRBV10-3 and J usage is TRBJ2-2, with 7 bases matching TRBD2. Germline values: CDR1 ENHRY, CDR2 SYGVKD. The CDR3 extends over 14 amino acids. V gave up 11 bases and J gave up 5 bases; unmatched junction bases: 11. The CDR3 DNA sequence: TGTGCCGCCGGGGGGAGCGGGATGACCGGGGAGCTGTTTTTT. Translation: CAAGGSGMTGELFF.

The chain employs TRBV11-3 and TRBJ1-1; D perhaps matches TRBD1 (6 bases). The germline V gene has CDR1 SGHNT and CDR2 YENEEA. The CDR3 loop spans 13 amino acids. Between the trimmed V and J ends, which lost 2 bases and 11 bases, there was a span of 15 bases. The CDR3 protein is CASSLTPGARAFF. Written as DNA, the CDR3 is TGTGCCAGCAGCTTAACCCCAGGGGCGCGGGCTTTCTTT.

This sequence joins TRBV7-2 and TRBJ2-3, with D hard to call. The germline V and J ends were trimmed by 9 bases and 2 bases, with 12 bases remaining between them. Germline lookup yields CDR1 SGHTA and CDR2 FQGNSA. The CDR3 runs 13 residues. The CDR3 sequence is CASTSYNTDTQYF. CDR3 sequence (DNA): TGTGCCAGTACCTCGTATAACACAGATACGCAGTATTTT.

This clone occurred once. The chain couples TRBV19 to TRBJ1-5, with D possibly TRBD1 on 5 matching bases. V was trimmed by 6 bases and J by 2 bases, leaving 14 bases between them. CDR1 is LNHDA, CDR2 SQIVND, per germline (reference sequence). The CDR3 is made up of 15 amino acids. CDR3 nucleotide sequence: TGTGCCAGTAGAGGGGACCCTGGGGGCAATCAGCCCCAGCATTTT. This sequence encodes CASRGDPGGNQPQHF.

The V call is TRBV5-1, the J call TRBJ2-3; D possibly corresponds to TRBD1 (5 bases). The CDR3 runs to 15 residues. Trimming shortened V by 0 bases and J by 1 base, and 9 bases separated the two germline ends. In germline, CDR1 is SGHRS, CDR2 YFSETQ. The CDR3 spells CASSLGRTRTDTQYF. Written as DNA, the CDR3 is TGCGCCAGCAGCTTGGGGCGGACACGCACAGATACGCAGTATTTT.

The chain is built from TRBV7-6 and TRBJ2-6; D is uncertain. There are 17 residues in the CDR3. Per the germline V gene, CDR1 is SGHVS and CDR2 is FNYEAQ. Trimming pared 1 base from V and 0 bases from J, leaving 10 bases between. CDR3 sequence reads: CASSLVAGSSGANVLTF. The CDR3, as DNA: TGTGCCAGCAGCTTAGTGGCAGGAAGCTCTGGGGCCAACGTCCTGACTTTC. The full variable domain, rest sourced from reference TRBV7-6 and TRBJ2-6, is GAGVSQSPRYKVTKRGQDVALRCDPISGHVSLYWYRQALGQGPEFLTYFNYEAQQDKSGLPNDRFSAERPEGSISTLTIQRTEQRDSAMYRCASSLVAGSSGANVLTFGAGSRLTVL.